The rows below give T cell receptor beta chains drawn from one sample of a study of identical twins. Via MiXCR, TCRdb re-called the 5' RACE reads, giving one row per CDR3 protein. This sample yields 1.5 million to 2 million distinct CDR3 sequences, of which 25% to 35% are seen a single time; over 0.25% belongs to the top ten. The sequenced sample was cord blood. The receptors were gathered from a newborn girl in good health. Each CDR3 is given without its conserved first and last residue.

v_call: TRBV5-1; j_call: TRBJ2-2; cdr3_aa: ASSLALAGGPSGELF
v_call: TRBV6-6; j_call: TRBJ1-6; cdr3_aa: ASSDDRVILRSPLH
v_call: TRBV20-1; j_call: TRBJ2-1; cdr3_aa: SASYEDNEQF
v_call: TRBV5-1; j_call: TRBJ2-4; cdr3_aa: ASSSGTFGKNIQY
v_call: TRBV3-1; j_call: TRBJ1-2; cdr3_aa: ASSHAHRDGYT
v_call: TRBV3-1; j_call: .; cdr3_aa: ASSPLPRELGYEQY
v_call: TRBV5-1; j_call: TRBJ1-1; cdr3_aa: ASSQTGTGEAF
v_call: TRBV29-1; j_call: TRBJ2-7; cdr3_aa: SVEGVTGGSYEQY
v_call: TRBV6-1; j_call: TRBJ2-7; cdr3_aa: ASRRDRGGYEQY
v_call: TRBV30; j_call: TRBJ1-4; cdr3_aa: AWSVVGPGGYEKLF
v_call: TRBV27; j_call: TRBJ2-7; cdr3_aa: ASSLTPGSVAYEQY
v_call: TRBV28; j_call: TRBJ2-5; cdr3_aa: ASSFNRGQETQY
v_call: TRBV18; j_call: TRBJ1-1; cdr3_aa: ASSRDRGQGEAF
v_call: TRBV24-1; j_call: TRBJ2-1; cdr3_aa: ATSDFTRGGYNEQF
v_call: TRBV20-1; j_call: .; cdr3_aa: SASQREARGAGYEQY
v_call: TRBV27; j_call: TRBJ2-7; cdr3_aa: ASSLKVGTGSYEQY
v_call: TRBV20-1; j_call: TRBJ1-2; cdr3_aa: TATGGEGGYT
v_call: TRBV12-3/TRBV12-4; j_call: TRBJ2-1; cdr3_aa: ASSVPLAGNNEQF
v_call: TRBV20-1; j_call: TRBJ2-4; cdr3_aa: SAAVANKNIQY
v_call: TRBV10-3; j_call: TRBJ2-5; cdr3_aa: AISDADQETQY
v_call: TRBV3-1; j_call: TRBJ2-7; cdr3_aa: ASSQASGTRQY
v_call: TRBV7-9; j_call: TRBJ1-1; cdr3_aa: ASARMNTEAF
v_call: TRBV3-1; j_call: TRBJ2-5; cdr3_aa: ASSQSLQGSEQY
v_call: TRBV5-1; j_call: TRBJ1-5; cdr3_aa: ASSSERGQPQH
v_call: TRBV12-3/TRBV12-4; j_call: TRBJ2-3; cdr3_aa: ASSFWFPPEY
v_call: TRBV12-3/TRBV12-4; j_call: TRBJ1-5; cdr3_aa: ASSPGQGAGWNQPQH
v_call: TRBV20-1; j_call: TRBJ2-4; cdr3_aa: GQGAGSTKNIQS
v_call: TRBV28; j_call: TRBJ2-1; cdr3_aa: ASSLVASWGNEQF
v_call: TRBV5-1; j_call: TRBJ2-5; cdr3_aa: ASSLGTGKETQY
v_call: TRBV5-6; j_call: TRBJ1-2; cdr3_aa: ASSPNTNYGYT
v_call: TRBV4-2; j_call: TRBJ2-5; cdr3_aa: ASSQDQREYNEQY
v_call: TRBV27; j_call: TRBJ1-6; cdr3_aa: ASSPFNSPLH
v_call: TRBV4-2; j_call: .; cdr3_aa: ASSQALAGRETQY
v_call: TRBV20-1; j_call: TRBJ1-6; cdr3_aa: SAAPRRSPLH
v_call: TRBV4-2; j_call: TRBJ2-3; cdr3_aa: ASSQESGLSTDTQY
v_call: TRBV27; j_call: TRBJ1-2; cdr3_aa: ARWYGYT
v_call: TRBV29-1; j_call: .; cdr3_aa: SVDGGPYNEQY
v_call: TRBV27; j_call: TRBJ1-1; cdr3_aa: ASSARGEGTEAF
v_call: TRBV5-6; j_call: TRBJ1-4; cdr3_aa: ASSLRPGRTNEKLF
v_call: TRBV9; j_call: TRBJ1-2; cdr3_aa: ASSVDQGNYGYT
v_call: TRBV24-1; j_call: TRBJ2-1; cdr3_aa: ATSGTSGTLSYNEQF
v_call: TRBV12-3/TRBV12-4; j_call: TRBJ2-1; cdr3_aa: ASSFIQGAVGPYNEQF
v_call: TRBV20-1; j_call: TRBJ2-1; cdr3_aa: SASSDTYNEQF
v_call: TRBV5-1; j_call: .; cdr3_aa: ASSIGLAGSYNEQY
v_call: TRBV29-1; j_call: TRBJ2-1; cdr3_aa: SVVYYEQF
v_call: TRBV24-1; j_call: TRBJ2-1; cdr3_aa: ATSAGLADNEQF
v_call: TRBV20-1; j_call: TRBJ1-2; cdr3_aa: TQLRTGASYGYT
v_call: TRBV10-3; j_call: TRBJ2-7; cdr3_aa: ASQLAGGYEQY
v_call: TRBV12-3/TRBV12-4; j_call: .; cdr3_aa: ASGRAGQETQF
v_call: TRBV5-1; j_call: TRBJ2-5; cdr3_aa: ASSLVASEYQETQY
v_call: TRBV7-9; j_call: TRBJ2-1; cdr3_aa: ASRPTSGPLHNEQF
v_call: TRBV6-5; j_call: TRBJ1-4; cdr3_aa: ASSYSGLQGSNEKLF